This T cell receptor (beta chain) was profiled in a study of T cell repertoires in cytomegalovirus infection. Via MiXCR, TCRdb re-called the reads, giving one row per CDR3 protein. The table lists roughly 500,000 distinct CDR3 sequences, around 11% of them singletons. This clonotype was counted a few times. The CDR3 is 15 residues long. Germline CDR1 SGHRS, CDR2 YFSETQ. The V end lost 0 bases, the J end lost 4 bases, and 13 bases lay between the germline ends. The clonotype was recovered from a human donor in good health (CMV status not recorded). Some clones in this sample may be carry-over from other donors' samples. This rearrangement joins TRBV5-1 to TRBJ1-1, with D possibly being TRBD1 (5 bases). The sequenced material came from PBMCs. As DNA, the CDR3 is TGCGCCAGCAGCTTGGTTGGGGGGTCGGGCACTGAAGCTTTCTTT. Its protein product is CASSLVGGSGTEAFF.